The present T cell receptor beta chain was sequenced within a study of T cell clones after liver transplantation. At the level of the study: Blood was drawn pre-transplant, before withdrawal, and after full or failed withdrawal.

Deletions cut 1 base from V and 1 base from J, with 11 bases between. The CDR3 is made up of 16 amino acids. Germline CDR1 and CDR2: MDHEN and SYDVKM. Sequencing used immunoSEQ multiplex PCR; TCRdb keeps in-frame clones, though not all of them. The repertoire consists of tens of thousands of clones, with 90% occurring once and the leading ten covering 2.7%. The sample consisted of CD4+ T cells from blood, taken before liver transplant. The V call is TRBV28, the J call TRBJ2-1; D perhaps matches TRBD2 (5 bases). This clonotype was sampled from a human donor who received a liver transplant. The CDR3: CASSLFGGRSYNEQFF. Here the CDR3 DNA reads TGTGCCAGCAGTTTATTCGGCGGGCGGTCCTACAATGAGCAGTTCTTC.